The 22 T cell receptor beta chains presented below share a single source sample, sequenced in a study of blood T cell repertoires in COVID-19. The protocol was immunoSEQ multiplex PCR, while the TCRdb copy is restricted to in-frame clones and leaves out a portion. The top ten clones hold 32% of a sample with tens of thousands of clones, 70% to 85% of them seen once. The sequenced sample consisted of peripheral blood. All receptors derive from a human donor in a cohort sampled during active COVID-19.

The chain uses TRBV30 and TRBJ1-3; TRBD1 aligns across 8 bases. The CDR3 totals 16 residues. Germline-derived CDR1 and CDR2 are GTSNPN and SVGIG (reference sequence). Trimming at V came to 2 bases and at J to 0 bases, leaving 6 bases not matched to a gene. The CDR3 is CAWSRDRTYSGNTIYF. CDR3 sequence (DNA): TGTGCCTGGAGTCGGGACAGGACCTACTCTGGAAACACCATATATTTT. Complete variable domain (other parts from reference TRBV30 and TRBJ1-3): SQTIHQWPATLVQPVGSPLSLECTVEGTSNPNLYWYRQAAGRGLQLLFYSVGIGQISSEVPQNLSASRPQDRQFILSSKKLLLSDSGFYLCAWSRDRTYSGNTIYFGEGSWLTVV.

The chain uses TRBV6-5 and TRBJ1-4; TRBD1 aligns across 7 bases. Germline lookup yields CDR1 MNHEY and CDR2 SVGAGI. V dropped 2 bases and J dropped 0; count of bases not matched to a gene: 3. The CDR3 consists of 16 residues. The DNA for the CDR3 is TGTGCCAGCAGTTACGGGGACAGTGCAACTAATGAAAAACTGTTTTTT. It yields the protein CASSYGDSATNEKLFF.

The chain combines TRBV13 with TRBJ2-2, with D possibly matching TRBD2 (6 bases). In germline, CDR1 is PRHDT, CDR2 FYEKMQ (reference sequence). V lost 1 base and J 4 bases, leaving 7 bases between the germline ends. This CDR3 spans 14 amino acids. The DNA of the CDR3 is TGTGCCAGCAGCTTAGAGGGAGGCACCGGGGAGCTGTTTTTT. Translating it yields CASSLEGGTGELFF.

This chain uses TRBV25-1 with TRBJ1-2; D unclear. V was shortened by 3 bases and J by 8 bases, with 10 bases between the two germline ends. There are 12 residues in the CDR3. Germline CDR1 is MGHDK and CDR2 is SYGVNS. This CDR3 is CASSDGQRGYTF. The CDR3 nucleotides read TGTGCCAGCAGTGACGGTCAGAGGGGCTACACCTTC.

This clone showed up just once. The rearrangement joins TRBV9 to TRBJ2-5, with TRBD1 identical over 7 bases. The CDR3 is 15 residues long. The germline V gene has CDR1 SGDLS and CDR2 YYNGEE. Trimming at V came to 2 bases and at J to 5 bases, leaving 9 bases not matched to a gene. This chain's CDR3 is CASSVGTARIETQYF. CDR3 DNA sequence: TGTGCCAGCAGCGTCGGGACAGCGAGGATTGAGACCCAGTACTTC.

This chain connects TRBV15 to TRBJ2-5; TRBD2 agrees at 8 bases. CDR1 is LNHNV and CDR2 is YYDKDF in the germline V gene (reference sequence). The CDR3 extends over 17 amino acids. V was clipped by 5 bases and J by 2 bases; unmatched bases: 13. The DNA of the CDR3 is TGTGCCACCAGCCTGGGGGGGCTAGCGGGCCAACAAGAGACCCAGTACTTC. This sequence encodes CATSLGGLAGQQETQYF.

The chain couples TRBV7-3 to TRBJ2-1; TRBD2 agrees at 9 bases. Germline V CDR1 and CDR2: SGHTA, FQGTGA. V was pared by 5 bases and J by 4 bases, with 9 bases of the junction left unmatched. The CDR3 consists of 16 residues. The CDR3 spells CASSLQSTSGYNEQFF. The CDR3 DNA sequence: TGTGCCAGCAGCCTACAATCGACTAGCGGTTACAATGAGCAGTTCTTC.

CDR3 in amino acids: CATSLGGDQPQHF. CDR3 coding DNA: TGTGCCACCTCCTTAGGGGGAGATCAGCCCCAGCATTTT. The genes are TRBV24-1 and TRBJ1-5; D may be TRBD1 (6 bases). The ends were cut back, 9 bases at V and 5 bases at J, with 13 bases in the middle. This CDR3 comprises 13 residues. Germline CDR1 KGHDR, CDR2 SFDVKD.

This clone was seen just once. V gene TRBV9 combines with J gene TRBJ1-1; D unresolved. The length of the CDR3 is 15 residues. The germline gives CDR1 SGDLS, CDR2 YYNGEE. Trimming pared 2 bases from V and 1 base from J, leaving 12 bases between. CDR3 sequence reads: CASSVGASWNTEAFF. The DNA for the CDR3 is TGTGCCAGCAGCGTCGGAGCCAGCTGGAACACTGAAGCTTTCTTT. Based on the CDR3 plus reference TRBV9 and TRBJ1-1, the full variable domain is DSGVTQTPKHLITATGQRVTLRCSPRSGDLSVYWYQQSLDQGLQFLIQYYNGEERAKGNILERFSAQQFPDLHSELNLSSLELGDSALYFCASSVGASWNTEAFFGQGTRLTVV.

This clone occurred a few times. The chain carries TRBV9 and TRBJ2-7; D unresolved. The CDR3 length is 11 residues. Trimming took 0 bases from V and 5 from J, leaving 3 bases between them. Germline V CDR1 and CDR2: SGDLS, YYNGEE. The CDR3 sequence: CASSVANEQYF. CDR3 nucleotides: TGTGCCAGCAGCGTAGCTAACGAGCAGTACTTC.

The rearrangement links TRBV6-5 to TRBJ2-3, with 10 bases fitting TRBD2. This CDR3 has 14 residues. V lost 6 bases to trimming and J lost 6 bases; unmatched junction nucleotides: 6. Germline values: CDR1 MNHEY, CDR2 SVGAGI. CDR3 region: CASRSAGGRDTQYF. The CDR3 nucleotides read TGTGCCAGCAGATCAGCGGGAGGGCGGGATACGCAGTATTTT.

This clone was detected only a few times. The chain joins TRBV5-5 to TRBJ1-2; the D is unclear. CDR1 SGHKS and CDR2 YYEKEE come from the germline V gene (reference sequence). The CDR3 totals 15 residues. Trimming left V 3 bases short and J 5 bases short, with 17 bases between. The CDR3 DNA is TGTGCCAGCAGCTCTAATCCGCAGGCGGGTTATGGCTACACCTTC. The encoded protein is CASSSNPQAGYGYTF.

This chain uses TRBV3-1 (or the pseudogene TRBV3-2) with TRBJ2-3; 8 nucleotides agree with TRBD2. The CDR3 length is 16 residues. Germline CDR1 reads LGHDT; CDR2 reads YNNKEL (reference sequence). V dropped 4 bases and J dropped 0; count of bases not matched to a gene: 6. The CDR3: CASSLASGRSTDTQYF. The CDR3 DNA sequence: TGTGCCAGCAGCCTGGCTAGCGGGCGTAGCACAGATACGCAGTATTTT.

The J gene is TRBJ2-3, the V gene TRBV7-3; 9 bases match TRBD2. V gave up 0 bases and J gave up 4 bases; unmatched junction bases: 2. CDR1 and CDR2 from the germline V gene are SGHTA and FQGTGA. This CDR3 is 15 amino acids long. The CDR3 bases are TGTGCCAGCAGCTTAACATGGACTAGCGCAGATACGCAGTATTTT. Translation: CASSLTWTSADTQYF.

The rearrangement joins TRBV24-1 to TRBJ2-7; D is uncertain. Germline values: CDR1 KGHDR, CDR2 SFDVKD. V was shortened by 7 bases and J by 3 bases, with 9 bases between the two germline ends. The CDR3 covers 12 residues. The CDR3 DNA is TGTGCCACCAGCGCGACTGGCTACGAGCAGTACTTC. Its translation: CATSATGYEQYF.

J is TRBJ2-5 and V is TRBV5-4, with a possible D match to TRBD2 (5 bases). Germline V gives CDR1 SGHNT, CDR2 YYREEE (reference sequence). V lost 2 bases and J 2 bases, leaving 13 bases between the germline ends. This CDR3 spans 15 amino acids. The DNA of the CDR3 is TGTGCCAGCAGCTTTACCCGCAGCGGACAAGAGACCCAGTACTTC. This codes for CASSFTRSGQETQYF.

The rearrangement joins TRBV5-1 to TRBJ1-2, with D possibly being TRBD1 (5 bases). Germline lookup yields CDR1 SGHRS and CDR2 YFSETQ. This CDR3 comprises 13 residues. Trimming removed 1 base at V and 8 bases at J, with 12 bases between. DNA for the CDR3: TGCGCCAGCAGCTTGACAGGAGTGAACGGCTACACCTTC. This gives the protein CASSLTGVNGYTF.

This clone was counted ten times or more. The V call is TRBV11-1, the J call TRBJ2-7, with D possibly matching TRBD2 (5 bases). CDR3 length: 15 amino acids. The germline CDR1 and CDR2 sequences are SGHAT and FQDESV (reference sequence). V lost 1 base to trimming and J lost 3 bases, with 13 bases between them. CDR3 in DNA: TGTGCCAGCAGCTTAGGCGGCAGCCGGGACTACGAGCAGTACTTC. Translated, it gives CASSLGGSRDYEQYF.

The gene calls are TRBV10-3 and TRBJ2-1; 7 bases are a match to TRBD1. This CDR3 is 15 amino acids long. The ends lost 6 bases at V and 5 bases at J; junction bases unmatched: 10. Germline lookup yields CDR1 ENHRY and CDR2 SYGVKD. CDR3 DNA sequence: TGTGCCATCAGCCCCGGGACAGCCGGCAACAATGAGCAGTTCTTC. Protein sequence: CAISPGTAGNNEQFF.

This clone was seen at least ten times. The V call is TRBV11-1, the J call TRBJ2-1, with 8 bases that match TRBD2. The CDR3 consists of 16 residues. Germline V lookup: CDR1 SGHAT, CDR2 FQDESV (reference sequence). Trimming at V came to 1 base and at J to 2 bases, leaving 4 bases not matched to a gene. This CDR3 is CASSLGTSGAYNEQFF. Here the CDR3 DNA reads TGTGCCAGCAGCTTAGGTACTAGCGGAGCCTACAATGAGCAGTTCTTC.

The CDR3, as DNA: TGCGCCAGCAGCCAAGATCGGGGGGCTAGCGTGAGGCAAGAGACCCAGTACTTC. It yields the protein CASSQDRGASVRQETQYF. This chain connects TRBV4-1 to TRBJ2-5; TRBD2 might be the D (7 bases). Trimming removed 0 bases at V and 2 bases at J, with 19 bases between. The CDR3 is 18 amino acids. Germline CDR1 and CDR2: MGHRA and YSYEKL.

The chain carries TRBV12-3 or TRBV12-4 and TRBJ2-1; possibly TRBD1 for D (5 bases). V dropped 5 bases and J dropped 7 bases, with 12 bases sitting between them. The CDR3 runs 13 residues. CDR3 bases: TGTGCCAGCAGTCCAAACAGGTGGAATGAGCAGTTCTTC. This encodes CASSPNRWNEQFF.